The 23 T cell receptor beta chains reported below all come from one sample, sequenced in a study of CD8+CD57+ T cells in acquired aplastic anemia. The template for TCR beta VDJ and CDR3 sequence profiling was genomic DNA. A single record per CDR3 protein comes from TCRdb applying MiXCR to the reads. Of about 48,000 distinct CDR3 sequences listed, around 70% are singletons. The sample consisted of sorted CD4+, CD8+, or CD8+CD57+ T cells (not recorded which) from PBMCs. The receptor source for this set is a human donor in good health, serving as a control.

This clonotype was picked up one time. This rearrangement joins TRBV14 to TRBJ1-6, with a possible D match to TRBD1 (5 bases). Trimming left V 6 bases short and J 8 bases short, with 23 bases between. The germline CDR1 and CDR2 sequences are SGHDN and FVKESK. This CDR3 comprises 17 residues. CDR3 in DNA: TGTGCCAGCAGTGTAAGAGGGGTTCCTCAGTCCGATTCACCCCTCCACTTT. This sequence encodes CASSVRGVPQSDSPLHF.

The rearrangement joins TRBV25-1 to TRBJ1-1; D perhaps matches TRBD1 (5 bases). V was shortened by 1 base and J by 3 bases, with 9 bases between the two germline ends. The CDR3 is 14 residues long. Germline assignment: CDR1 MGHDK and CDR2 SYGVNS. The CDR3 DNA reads TGTGCCAGCAGTGAATTGGCGGGGGACACTGAAGCTTTCTTT. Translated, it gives CASSELAGDTEAFF.

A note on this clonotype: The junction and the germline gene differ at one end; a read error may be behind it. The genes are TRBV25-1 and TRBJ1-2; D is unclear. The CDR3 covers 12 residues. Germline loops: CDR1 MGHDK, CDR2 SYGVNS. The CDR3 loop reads CASRAQAYGYTF. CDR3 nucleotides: TGTGCCAGCAGGGCTCAGGCATATGGCTACACCTTT.

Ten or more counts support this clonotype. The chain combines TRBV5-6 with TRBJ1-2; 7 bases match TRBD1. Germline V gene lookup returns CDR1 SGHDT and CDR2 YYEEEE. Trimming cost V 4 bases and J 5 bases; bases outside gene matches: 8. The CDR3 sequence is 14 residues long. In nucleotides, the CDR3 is TGTGCCAGCAGCGAGGGGGCACAGATATATGGCTACACCTTC. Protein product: CASSEGAQIYGYTF.

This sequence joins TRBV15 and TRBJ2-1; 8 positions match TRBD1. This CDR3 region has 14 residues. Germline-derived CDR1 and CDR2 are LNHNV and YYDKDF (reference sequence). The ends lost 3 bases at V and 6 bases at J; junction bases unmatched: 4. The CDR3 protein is CATSRVTGGNEQFF. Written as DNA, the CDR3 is TGTGCCACCAGCAGGGTTACAGGGGGCAATGAGCAGTTCTTC.

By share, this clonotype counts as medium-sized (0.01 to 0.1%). The CDR3 DNA follows: TGCAGTGCTAGAGATCTGGGGGGGCAGCCCCAGCATTTT. Its translation is CSARDLGGQPQHF. The chain has TRBV20-1 and TRBJ1-5; weak D call: TRBD1 (5 bases). V was cut by 0 bases and J by 7 bases, with 10 bases left in between. This CDR3 has 13 amino acids. CDR1 is DFQATT, CDR2 SNEGSKA, per germline (reference sequence).

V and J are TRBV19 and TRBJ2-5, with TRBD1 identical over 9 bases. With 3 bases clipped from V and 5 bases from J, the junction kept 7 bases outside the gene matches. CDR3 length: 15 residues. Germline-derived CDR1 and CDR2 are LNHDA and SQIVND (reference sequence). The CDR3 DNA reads TGTGCCAGTAGTATCGTGACAGGGGGTGGGGAGACCCAGTACTTC. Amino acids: CASSIVTGGGETQYF.

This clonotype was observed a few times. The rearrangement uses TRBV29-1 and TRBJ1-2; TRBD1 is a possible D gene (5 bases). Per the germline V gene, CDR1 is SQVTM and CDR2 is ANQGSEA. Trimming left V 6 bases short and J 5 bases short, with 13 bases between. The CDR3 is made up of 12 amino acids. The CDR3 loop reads CSVPGTSYGYTF. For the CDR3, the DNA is TGCAGCGTCCCCGGGACGTCTTATGGCTACACCTTC.

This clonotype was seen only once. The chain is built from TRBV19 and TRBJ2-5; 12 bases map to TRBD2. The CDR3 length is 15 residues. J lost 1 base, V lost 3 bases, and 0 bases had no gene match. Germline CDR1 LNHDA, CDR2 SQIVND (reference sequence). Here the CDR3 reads CASSMGLAGQETQYF. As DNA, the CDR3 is TGTGCCAGTAGTATGGGACTAGCGGGCCAAGAGACCCAGTACTTC.

CDR3 in amino acids: CATSPLMANEKLFF. The CDR3 bases are TGTGCCACGTCACCCCTGATGGCTAATGAAAAACTGTTTTTT. The V call is TRBV19, the J call TRBJ1-4, with D hard to call. V gave up 10 bases and J gave up 3 bases, with 15 bases separating them. This CDR3 is 14 amino acids long. The germline V gene has CDR1 LNHDA and CDR2 SQIVND (reference sequence).

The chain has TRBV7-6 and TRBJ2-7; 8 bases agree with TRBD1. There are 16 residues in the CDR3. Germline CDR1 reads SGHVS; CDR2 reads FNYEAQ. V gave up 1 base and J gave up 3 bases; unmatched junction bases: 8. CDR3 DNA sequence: TGTGCCAGCAGCTTAGGCCAGGGGGCAGGCTACTACGAGCAGTACTTC. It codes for CASSLGQGAGYYEQYF.

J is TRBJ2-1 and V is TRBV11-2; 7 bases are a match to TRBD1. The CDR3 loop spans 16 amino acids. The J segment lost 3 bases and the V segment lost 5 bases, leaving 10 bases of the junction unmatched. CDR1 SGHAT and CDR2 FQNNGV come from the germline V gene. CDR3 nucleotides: TGTGCCAGCAGCCCAGGTCGGGACAGTTTCTACAATGAGCAGTTCTTC. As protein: CASSPGRDSFYNEQFF.

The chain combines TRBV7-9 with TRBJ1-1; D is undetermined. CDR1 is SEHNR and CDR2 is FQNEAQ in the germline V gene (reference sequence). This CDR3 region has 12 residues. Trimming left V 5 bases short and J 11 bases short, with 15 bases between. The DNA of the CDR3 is TGTGCCAGCAGCCTCGGACTAACCAATGCTTTCTTT. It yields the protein CASSLGLTNAFF.

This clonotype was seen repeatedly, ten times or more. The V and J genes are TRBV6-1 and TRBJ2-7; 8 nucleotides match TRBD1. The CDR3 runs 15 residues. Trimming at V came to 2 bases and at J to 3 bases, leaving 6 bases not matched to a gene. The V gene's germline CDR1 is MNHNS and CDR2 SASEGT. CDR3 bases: TGTGCCAGCAGTGAAAACCACAGGGGGATCTACGAGCAGTACTTC. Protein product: CASSENHRGIYEQYF.

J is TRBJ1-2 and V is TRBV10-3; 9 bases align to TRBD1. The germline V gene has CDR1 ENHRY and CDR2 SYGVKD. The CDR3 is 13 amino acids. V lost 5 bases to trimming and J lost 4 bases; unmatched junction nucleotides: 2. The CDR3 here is CAISLDRGYGYTF. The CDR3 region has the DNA TGTGCCATCAGTTTGGACAGGGGCTATGGCTACACCTTC.

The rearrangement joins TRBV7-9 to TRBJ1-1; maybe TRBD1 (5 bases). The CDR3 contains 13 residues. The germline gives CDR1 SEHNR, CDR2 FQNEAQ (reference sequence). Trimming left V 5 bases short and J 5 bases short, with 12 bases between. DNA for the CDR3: TGTGCCAGCAGCCCAGGGAGGAGTACTGAAGCTTTCTTT. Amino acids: CASSPGRSTEAFF.

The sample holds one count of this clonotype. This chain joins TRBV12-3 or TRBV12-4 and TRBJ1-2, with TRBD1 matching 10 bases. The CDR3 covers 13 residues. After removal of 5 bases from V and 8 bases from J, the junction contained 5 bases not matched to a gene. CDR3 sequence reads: CASSPRTGGGYTF. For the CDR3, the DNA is TGTGCCAGCAGTCCTAGGACAGGGGGAGGCTACACCTTC.

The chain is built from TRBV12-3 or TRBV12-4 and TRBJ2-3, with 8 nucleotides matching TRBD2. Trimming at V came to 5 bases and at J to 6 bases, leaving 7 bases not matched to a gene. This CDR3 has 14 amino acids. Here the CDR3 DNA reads TGTGCCAGCAGTACTCTCGGGGGGGCGGATACGCAGTATTTT. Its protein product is CASSTLGGADTQYF.

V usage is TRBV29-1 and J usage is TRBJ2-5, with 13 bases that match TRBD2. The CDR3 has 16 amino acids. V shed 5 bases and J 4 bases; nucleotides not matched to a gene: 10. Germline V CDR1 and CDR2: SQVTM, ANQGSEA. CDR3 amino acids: CSVTTSGGYPPETQYF. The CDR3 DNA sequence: TGCAGCGTTACGACTAGCGGGGGGTACCCTCCAGAGACCCAGTACTTC.

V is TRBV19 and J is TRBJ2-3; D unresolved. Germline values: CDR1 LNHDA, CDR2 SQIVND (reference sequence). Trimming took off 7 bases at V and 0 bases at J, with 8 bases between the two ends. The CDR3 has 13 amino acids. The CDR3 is CASKKSSTDTQYF. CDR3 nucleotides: TGTGCCAGTAAGAAGAGTAGCACAGATACGCAGTATTTT. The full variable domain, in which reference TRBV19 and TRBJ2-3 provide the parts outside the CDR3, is DGGITQSPKYLFRKEGQNVTLSCEQNLNHDAMYWYRQDPGQGLRLIYYSQIVNDFQKGDIAEGYSVSREKKESFPLTVTSAQKNPTAFYLCASKKSSTDTQYFGPGTRLTVL.

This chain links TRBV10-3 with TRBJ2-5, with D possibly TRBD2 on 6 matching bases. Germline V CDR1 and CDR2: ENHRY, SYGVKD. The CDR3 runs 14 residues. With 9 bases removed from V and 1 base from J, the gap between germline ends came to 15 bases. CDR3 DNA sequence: TGTGCCATGAGCGCGGGGCCAGGCCAAGAGACCCAGTACTTC. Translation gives CAMSAGPGQETQYF.

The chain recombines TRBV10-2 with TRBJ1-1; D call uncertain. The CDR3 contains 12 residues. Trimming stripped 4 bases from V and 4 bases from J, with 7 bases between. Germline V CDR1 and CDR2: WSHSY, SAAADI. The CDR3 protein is CASSARSTEAFF. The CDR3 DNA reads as TGCGCCAGCAGTGCGAGGAGCACTGAAGCTTTCTTT.

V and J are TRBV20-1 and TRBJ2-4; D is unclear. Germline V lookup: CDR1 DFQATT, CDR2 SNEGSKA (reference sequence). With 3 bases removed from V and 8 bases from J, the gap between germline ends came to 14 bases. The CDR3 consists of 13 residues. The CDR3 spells CSASLRGVDIQYF. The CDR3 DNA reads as TGCAGTGCTAGTCTTAGAGGAGTGGACATTCAGTACTTC.